This T cell receptor beta chain was sequenced during a study of siplizumab effects on memory and regulatory T cells. Turning to this clone: The antigen is undetermined.

Overall study findings and caveats: The alloreactive clones that mapped to unstimulated subsets made up only a minor fraction. Siplizumab produced a significant reduction in alloreactive sequences that were traceable to unstimulated CD4+ memory cells.

Profiling relied on immunoSEQ multiplex PCR, and the TCRdb table lists in-frame clones only, not all of them. The sample holds 95,000 to 100,000 clones; about 90% are singletons and the top ten take 9.5% to 15%. The CDR3 contains 13 residues. Germline loops: CDR1 SGHAT, CDR2 FQNNGV. V lost 5 bases and J lost 6, with 12 bases in between. The V gene is TRBV11-2, the J gene TRBJ2-3; D is uncertain. The sequencing sample was made of non-Treg CD4+ T cells sorted from blood. This clonotype originated in a human donor in good health. The CDR3 sequence: CASSMGYMDTQYF. CDR3 bases: TGTGCCAGCAGCATGGGGTACATGGATACGCAGTATTTT.